The sequence of this T cell receptor (beta chain) was determined in a study of T cells after yellow fever vaccination. Study observations and caveats: Post-booster repertoires contained most primary-vaccination clones again (96% CD4, 85% to 90% CD8).

TCR cDNA was made by 5'RACE template switching, adding a universal primer site and UMIs. Via MiXCR, TCRdb re-called the 5' RACE reads, giving one row per CDR3 protein. The sample has hundreds of thousands of distinct CDR3 sequences; roughly 8.7% are singletons. As regards this clonotype: Its antigen remains unknown.

Germline V gene sequence: CDR1 SGDLS, CDR2 YYNGEE. The CDR3 spans 15 residues. Trimming cost V 4 bases and J 4 bases, with 12 bases left between them. This TCR was recovered from a man younger than 30 who received the YFV17D yellow fever vaccine. The rearrangement links TRBV9 to TRBJ2-6; weak D call: TRBD1 (6 bases). This material consisted of CD4+ T cells sorted from PBMCs, taken 5 days after the yellow fever booster vaccination. DNA for the CDR3: TGTGCCAGCAGCACGGGACATTCAGGGGCCAACGTCCTGACTTTC. Its translation is CASSTGHSGANVLTF.